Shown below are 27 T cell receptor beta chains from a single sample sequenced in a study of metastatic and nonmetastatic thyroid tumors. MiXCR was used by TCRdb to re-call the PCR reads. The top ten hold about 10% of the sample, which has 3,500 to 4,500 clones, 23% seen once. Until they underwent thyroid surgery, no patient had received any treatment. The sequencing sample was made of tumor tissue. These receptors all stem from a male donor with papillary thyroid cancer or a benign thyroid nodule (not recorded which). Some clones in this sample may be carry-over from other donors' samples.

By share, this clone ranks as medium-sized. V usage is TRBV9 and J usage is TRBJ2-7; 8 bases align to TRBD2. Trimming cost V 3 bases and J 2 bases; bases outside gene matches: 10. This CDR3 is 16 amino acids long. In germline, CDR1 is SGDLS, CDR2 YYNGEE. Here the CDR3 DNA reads TGTGCCAGCAGCGCCGACCGGGTAGCGGGAACCTACGAGCAGTACTTC. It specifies CASSADRVAGTYEQYF.

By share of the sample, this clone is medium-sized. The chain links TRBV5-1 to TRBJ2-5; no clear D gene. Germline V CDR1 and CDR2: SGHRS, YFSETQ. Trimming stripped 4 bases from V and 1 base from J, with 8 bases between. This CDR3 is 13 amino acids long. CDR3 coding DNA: TGCGCCAGCAGCAGGTCATCCCAAGAGACCCAGTACTTC. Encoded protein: CASSRSSQETQYF.

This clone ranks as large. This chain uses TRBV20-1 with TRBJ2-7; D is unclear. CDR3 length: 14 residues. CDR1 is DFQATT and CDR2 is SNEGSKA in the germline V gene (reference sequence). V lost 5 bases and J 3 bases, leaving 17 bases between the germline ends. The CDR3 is CSAALWAPSYEQYF. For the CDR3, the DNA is TGCAGTGCTGCCCTCTGGGCCCCAAGCTACGAGCAGTACTTC.

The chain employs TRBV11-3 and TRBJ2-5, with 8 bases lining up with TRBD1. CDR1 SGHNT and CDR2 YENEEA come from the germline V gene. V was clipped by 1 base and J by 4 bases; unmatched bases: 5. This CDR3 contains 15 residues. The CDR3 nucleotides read TGTGCCAGCAGCTTAGGGACAGGGTTTGGAGAGACCCAGTACTTC. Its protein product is CASSLGTGFGETQYF.

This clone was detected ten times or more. CDR3 sequence reads: CASSLDSNQPQHF. The CDR3 DNA reads TGTGCCAGCAGCTTGGACAGTAATCAGCCCCAGCATTTT. The genes are TRBV7-6 and TRBJ1-5, with D tentatively TRBD1 (6 bases). Trimming shortened V by 3 bases and J by 4 bases, and 7 bases separated the two germline ends. The CDR3 length is 13 residues. In germline, CDR1 is SGHVS, CDR2 FNYEAQ.

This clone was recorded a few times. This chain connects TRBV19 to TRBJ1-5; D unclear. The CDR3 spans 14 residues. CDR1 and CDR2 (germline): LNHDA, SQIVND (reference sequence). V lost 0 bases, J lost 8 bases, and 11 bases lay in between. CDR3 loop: CASSIDPGEEPQHF. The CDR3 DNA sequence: TGTGCCAGTAGTATAGATCCCGGGGAGGAGCCCCAGCATTTT.

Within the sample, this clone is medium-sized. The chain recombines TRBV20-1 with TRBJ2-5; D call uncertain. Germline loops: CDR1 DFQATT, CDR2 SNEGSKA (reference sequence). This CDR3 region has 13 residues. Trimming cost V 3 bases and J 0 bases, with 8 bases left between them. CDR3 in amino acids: CSASIGNQETQYF. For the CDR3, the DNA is TGCAGTGCTAGTATAGGTAACCAAGAGACCCAGTACTTC.

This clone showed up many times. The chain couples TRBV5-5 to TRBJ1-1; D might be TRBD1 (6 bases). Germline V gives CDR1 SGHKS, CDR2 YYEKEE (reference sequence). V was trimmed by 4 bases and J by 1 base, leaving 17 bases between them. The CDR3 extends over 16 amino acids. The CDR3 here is CASSLLGGGRNTEAFF. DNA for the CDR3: TGTGCCAGCAGCCTCCTGGGGGGGGGCAGGAACACTGAAGCTTTCTTT.

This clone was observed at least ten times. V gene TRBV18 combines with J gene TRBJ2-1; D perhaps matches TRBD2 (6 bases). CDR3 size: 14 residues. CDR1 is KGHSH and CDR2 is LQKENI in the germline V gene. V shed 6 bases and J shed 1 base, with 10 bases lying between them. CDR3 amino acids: CASSGGPSYNEQFF. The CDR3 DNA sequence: TGTGCCAGCTCCGGGGGTCCTTCCTACAATGAGCAGTTCTTC.

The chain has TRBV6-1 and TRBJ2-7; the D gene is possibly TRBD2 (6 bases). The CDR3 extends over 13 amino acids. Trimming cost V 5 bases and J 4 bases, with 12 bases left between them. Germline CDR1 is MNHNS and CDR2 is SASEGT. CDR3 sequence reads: CASSKEGKYEQYF. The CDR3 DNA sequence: TGTGCCAGCAGTAAGGAGGGGAAGTACGAGCAGTACTTC.

CDR3 nucleotide sequence: TGCGCCAGCAGCCAAGGGTCGGGAGGGCCGAGCGGGGAGCTGTTTTTT. Amino acid sequence: CASSQGSGGPSGELFF. This rearrangement joins TRBV4-3 to TRBJ2-2; 8 nucleotides match TRBD2. Germline CDR1 reads LGHNA; CDR2 reads YSLEER. Trimming cost V 1 base and J 7 bases; bases outside gene matches: 8. The CDR3 sequence is 16 residues long.

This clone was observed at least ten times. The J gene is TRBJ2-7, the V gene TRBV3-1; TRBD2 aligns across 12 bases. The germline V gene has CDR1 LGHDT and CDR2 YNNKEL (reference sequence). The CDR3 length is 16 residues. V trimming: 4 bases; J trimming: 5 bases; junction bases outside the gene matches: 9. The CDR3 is CASSPTQLAGGHEQYF. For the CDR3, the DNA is TGTGCCAGCAGCCCCACCCAACTAGCGGGAGGACACGAGCAGTACTTC.

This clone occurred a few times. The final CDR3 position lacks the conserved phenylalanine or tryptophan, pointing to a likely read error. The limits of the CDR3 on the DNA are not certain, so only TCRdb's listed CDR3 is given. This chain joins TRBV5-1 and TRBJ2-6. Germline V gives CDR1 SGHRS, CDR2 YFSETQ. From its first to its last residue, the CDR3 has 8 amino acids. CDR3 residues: CASSRGTI.

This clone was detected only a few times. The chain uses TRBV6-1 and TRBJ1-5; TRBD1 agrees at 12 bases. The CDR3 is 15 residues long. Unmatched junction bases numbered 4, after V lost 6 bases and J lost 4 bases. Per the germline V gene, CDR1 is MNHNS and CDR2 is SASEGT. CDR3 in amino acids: CASRAGQGANQPQHF. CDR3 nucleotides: TGTGCCAGCAGGGCGGGACAGGGGGCGAATCAGCCCCAGCATTTT.

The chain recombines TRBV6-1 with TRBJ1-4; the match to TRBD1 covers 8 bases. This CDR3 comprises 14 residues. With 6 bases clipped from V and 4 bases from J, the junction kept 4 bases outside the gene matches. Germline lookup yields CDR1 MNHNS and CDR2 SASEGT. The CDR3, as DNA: TGTGCCAGCAGCGGGACAGGCGTTAATGAAAAACTGTTTTTT. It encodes CASSGTGVNEKLFF.

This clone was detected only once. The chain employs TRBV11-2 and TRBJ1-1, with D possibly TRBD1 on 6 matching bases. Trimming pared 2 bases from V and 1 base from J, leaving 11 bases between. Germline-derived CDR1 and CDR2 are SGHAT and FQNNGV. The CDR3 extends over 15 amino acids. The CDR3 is CASSLRTAKNTEAFF. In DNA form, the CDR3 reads TGTGCCAGCAGCTTAAGGACAGCGAAGAACACTGAAGCTTTCTTT.

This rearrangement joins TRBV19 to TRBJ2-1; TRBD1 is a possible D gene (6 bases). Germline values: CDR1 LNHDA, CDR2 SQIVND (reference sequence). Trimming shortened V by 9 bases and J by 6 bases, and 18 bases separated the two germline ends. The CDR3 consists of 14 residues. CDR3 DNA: TGTGCCAGCCGCCAAGATTGGACAGCCAATGAGCAGTTCTTC. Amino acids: CASRQDWTANEQFF.

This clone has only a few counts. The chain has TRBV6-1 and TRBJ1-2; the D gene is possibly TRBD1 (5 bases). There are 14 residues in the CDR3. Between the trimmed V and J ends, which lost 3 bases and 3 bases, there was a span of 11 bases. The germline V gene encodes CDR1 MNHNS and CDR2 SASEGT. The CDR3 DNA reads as TGTGCCAGCAGTGATCCAGGGAGGGACTATGGCTACACCTTC. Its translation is CASSDPGRDYGYTF.

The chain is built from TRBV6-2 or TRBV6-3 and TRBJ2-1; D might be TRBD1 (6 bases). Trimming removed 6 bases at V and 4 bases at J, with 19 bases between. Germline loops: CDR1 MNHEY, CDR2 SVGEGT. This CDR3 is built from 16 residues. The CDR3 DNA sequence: TGTGCCAGCAGACACGAAGGGGGAGTGCGGTACAATGAGCAGTTCTTC. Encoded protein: CASRHEGGVRYNEQFF.

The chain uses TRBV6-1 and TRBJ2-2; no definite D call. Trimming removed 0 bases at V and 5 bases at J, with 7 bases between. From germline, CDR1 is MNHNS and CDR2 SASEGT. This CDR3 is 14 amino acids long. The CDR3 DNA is TGTGCCAGCAGTGAAGCGGACCGAACCGGGGAGCTGTTTTTT. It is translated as CASSEADRTGELFF.

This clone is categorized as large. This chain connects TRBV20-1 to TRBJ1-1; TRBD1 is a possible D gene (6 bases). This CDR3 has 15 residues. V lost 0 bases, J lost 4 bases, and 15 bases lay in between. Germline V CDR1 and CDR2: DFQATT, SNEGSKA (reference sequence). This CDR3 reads CSARDGGTTSTEAFF. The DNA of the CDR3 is TGCAGTGCTAGAGATGGGGGCACCACCTCCACTGAAGCTTTCTTT.

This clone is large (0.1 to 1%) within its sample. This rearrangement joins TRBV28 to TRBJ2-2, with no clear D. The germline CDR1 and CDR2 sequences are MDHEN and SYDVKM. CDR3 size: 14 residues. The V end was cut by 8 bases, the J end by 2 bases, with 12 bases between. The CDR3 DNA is TGTGCCAGCCAAGGGCCAGCCAACACCGGGGAGCTGTTTTTT. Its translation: CASQGPANTGELFF.

CDR3 bases: TGTGCCAGCAGTCCCGGGACAGGGGACACAGATACGCAGTATTTT. This gives the protein CASSPGTGDTDTQYF. This sequence joins TRBV6-2 or TRBV6-3 and TRBJ2-3, with TRBD1 matching over 10 bases. There are 15 residues in the CDR3. J lost 2 bases, V lost 5 bases, and 4 bases had no gene match. The germline gives CDR1 MNHEY, CDR2 SVGEGT.

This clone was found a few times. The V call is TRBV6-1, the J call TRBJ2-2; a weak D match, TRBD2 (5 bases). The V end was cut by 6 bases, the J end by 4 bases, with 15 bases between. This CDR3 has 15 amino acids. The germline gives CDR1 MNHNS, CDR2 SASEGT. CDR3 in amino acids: CASRTPRRVTGELFF. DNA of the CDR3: TGTGCCAGCAGGACCCCCCGGCGGGTCACCGGGGAGCTGTTTTTT.

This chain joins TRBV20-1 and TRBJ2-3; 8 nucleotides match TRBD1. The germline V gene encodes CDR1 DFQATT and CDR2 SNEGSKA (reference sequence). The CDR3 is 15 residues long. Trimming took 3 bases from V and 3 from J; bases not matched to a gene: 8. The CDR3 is CSARERRGRTDTQYF. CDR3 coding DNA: TGCAGTGCTAGGGAACGCAGGGGGCGGACAGATACGCAGTATTTT.

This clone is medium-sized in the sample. Here the CDR3 reads CASREETGVAEAFF. The CDR3 DNA follows: TGTGCCAGTAGAGAGGAGACAGGGGTGGCTGAAGCTTTCTTT. The chain recombines TRBV19 with TRBJ1-1, with TRBD1 matching 8 bases. Germline CDR1 reads LNHDA; CDR2 reads SQIVND (reference sequence). The CDR3 has 14 residues. After removal of 6 bases from V and 6 bases from J, the junction contained 9 bases not matched to a gene.

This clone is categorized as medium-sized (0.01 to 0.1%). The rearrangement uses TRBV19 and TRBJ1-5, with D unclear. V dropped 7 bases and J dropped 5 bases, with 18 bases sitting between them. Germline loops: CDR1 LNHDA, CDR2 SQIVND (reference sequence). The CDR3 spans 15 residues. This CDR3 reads CASTPGSGRDQPQHF. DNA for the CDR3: TGTGCCAGTACTCCGGGATCGGGGAGGGATCAGCCCCAGCATTTT.